The clone carrying this TCR beta chain was recorded only once. Its antigen remains unidentified. The entry originates in a study of cytotoxic CD8 clonotypes in ibrutinib-treated CLL. Study-level findings and limits: The clonality went up when patients responded to ibrutinib and dropped back toward baseline at progression. While tracking circulating CD8+ T-cell counts, baseline clonality exceeded that of age-matched healthy donors. Under therapy, public clonotypes either contracted or stayed stable, and they were uncommon.

Measured with immunoSEQ multiplex PCR; TCRdb has only the in-frame clones, and not every one. Of about 140,000 clones listed, 70% to 85% are singletons. This material consisted of PBMCs, taken after 12 months of ibrutinib treatment. The source is a human donor with chronic lymphocytic leukemia.

Here the CDR3 DNA reads TGCGCCAGCAGCTTGAGGTTCGTGGGAACTGAAGCTTTCTTT. As protein: CASSLRFVGTEAFF. The chain joins TRBV5-1 to TRBJ1-1; D ambiguous. There are 14 residues in the CDR3. Trimming took off 1 base at V and 5 bases at J, with 12 bases between the two ends. Germline V gene lookup returns CDR1 SGHRS and CDR2 YFSETQ.